Listed here is a single T cell receptor (beta chain). The antigen is unknown. This CDR3 has 15 amino acids. Germline V gene data show CDR1 as SGHTA and CDR2 as FQGNSA. V shed 1 base, J shed 5 bases, and the junction held 5 bases outside the gene matches. The sample comes from a study of T cell responses to AZD1222 COVID-19 vaccine. Method: immunoSEQ multiplex PCR; TCRdb's copy keeps in-frame clones and lacks some. The data hold 95,000 to 150,000 clones, with roughly 89% observed a single time. Study-wide results and limits: Unmutated variant regions are reportedly the target of nearly half of TCRs that are spike-specific. The study identified only five to seven AZD1222 recipients as seropositive at baseline. Mostly white British, mostly female donors; authors suggested clonal diversity may be underestimated. Once two AZD1222 doses were given, Spike-specific TCR breadth and depth went up.

The genes are TRBV7-2 and TRBJ2-5; TRBD2 matches at 9 bases. This receptor was identified in an adult in good health. The specimen was peripheral blood, collected on day 0 of AZD1222 vaccination. In nucleotides, the CDR3 is TGTGCCAGCAGCTTAGTAGCGGGAGTTTCGGAGACCCAGTACTTC. Its translation: CASSLVAGVSETQYF.